This TCR beta chain was retrieved from a study of cytotoxic CD8 clonotypes in ibrutinib-treated CLL. Study-level findings and limits: The clonality rise at ibrutinib response reflected private clonotype expansion. Lymph node repertoires were not studied, and sampling times were unmatched. Circulating CD8+ T-cell counts were tracked by baseline clonality, which exceeded that of age-matched healthy donors. Clonality went higher at ibrutinib response and then dropped back toward baseline at progression.

On this clone: Its antigen is as yet unknown.

This table comes from immunoSEQ multiplex PCR, and its TCRdb copy is limited to in-frame clones, with some not included. Among 110,000 to 150,000 clones listed, around three quarters were seen once. V shed 2 bases and J shed 0 bases, with 8 bases lying between them. The CDR3 consists of 14 residues. CDR1 and CDR2 from the germline V gene are SGHTS and YDEGEE. Sample: PBMCs, taken after 12 months of ibrutinib treatment. The clonotype originates from a human donor with chronic lymphocytic leukemia. The V gene is TRBV5-8, the J gene TRBJ1-1; D not certain. The CDR3 sequence: CASSFTSMNTEAFF. The DNA for the CDR3 is TGTGCCAGCAGCTTCACCAGCATGAACACTGAAGCTTTCTTT.